The subject of this entry is one TCR beta chain. Antigen unknown. The data originate from a study of cytomegalovirus exposure and HLA in healthy donors. The PCR employed 60 Vbeta primers together with 13 Jbeta primers. Repertoires were generated with immunoSEQ multiplex PCR, while TCRdb's copy carries only in-frame clones and drops some. The sample consists of some 130,000 clones, 60% to 80% of them appearing once. In germline, CDR1 is MNHNY, CDR2 SVGAGI (reference sequence). The CDR3 spans 15 residues. V was shortened by 5 bases and J by 0 bases, with 11 bases between the two germline ends. Broader study findings: Some TCR beta chains (about 180 of them) were listed as cytomegalovirus-associated. A further, later analysis showed that HLA-associated TCR beta chains (compared with equally common others) were more clonally expanded.

The sequence was obtained from a man aged 30 to 39 in good health and CMV-seronegative. The sequencing input was PBMCs. This chain connects TRBV6-6 to TRBJ2-1; D remains unclear. The CDR3 bases are TGTGCCAGCAGTGACCGGCGGAGCTCCTACAATGAGCAGTTCTTC. Protein product: CASSDRRSSYNEQFF.